This T cell receptor (beta chain) was documented in a study of Ad26.COV2.S vaccination and SARS-CoV-2 variants. For the study at large: The donor belonged to the COV1001 Ad26.COV2.S trial arm.

The CDR3 extends over 15 amino acids. Per the germline V gene, CDR1 is ENHRY and CDR2 is SYGVKD. With 3 bases clipped from V and 6 bases from J, the junction kept 5 bases outside the gene matches. Assay used: immunoSEQ multiplex PCR; TCRdb lists only in-frame clones, some missing. The top ten hold 2% to 3% of the sample, which has about 450,000 clones, 89% seen once. Treatment here: roughly 19 received Ad26.COV2.S at low or high dose, single or two shots; five or six received placebo; per-sample allocation not given. The samples were gathered on day 63 after the first injection of vaccine or placebo. This Boston cohort included adults aged 18-55 years. Vaccine was an Ad26 vector expressing Wuhan-strain SARS-CoV-2 spike. General study results and limits: Across vaccine and placebo recipients, the breadth of non-spike TCRs was similar.

To note about this clone: Its target is unknown.

The sample consisted of peripheral blood, taken in a trial of Ad26.COV2.S vaccine versus placebo. The chain joins TRBV10-3 to TRBJ2-3, with TRBD2 matching over 11 bases. This clonotype originated in a person aged 18 to 65 who received the Ad26.COV2.S COVID-19 vaccine or a placebo. The CDR3 DNA reads as TGTGCCATCAGTGAAGGGACTAGCGGTCGGGATACGCAGTATTTT. Translating gives CAISEGTSGRDTQYF.